This T cell receptor (beta chain) stems from a study of shared clonotypes between healthy human individuals. TCRdb's table, derived via immunoSEQ multiplex PCR, lists solely in-frame clones and lacks some. The sample lists some 2.4 million clones; roughly 93% were seen once. Trimming cost V 7 bases and J 3 bases, with 14 bases left between them. CDR3 size: 13 residues. Germline loops: CDR1 SGHRS, CDR2 YFSETQ. The V and J genes are TRBV5-1 and TRBJ2-7; TRBD1 is a possible D gene (6 bases). The sequence derives from a man aged 18 to 29 in good health. Some clones in this sample may be carry-over from other donors' samples. Sequenced: naive CD4+ T cells from PBMCs. Noted subset: CD45RA+ positively selected. The DNA of the CDR3 is TGCGCCAGCGCCACAGGGCTCAACTACGAGCAGTACTTC. It translates to CASATGLNYEQYF.